This TCR beta chain is from a study of Tregs in tolerant kidney transplant recipients. Some clones are missing from TCRdb's copy, which holds only in-frame ones; the method was immunoSEQ multiplex PCR. The sample shows just over 30,000 clones, roughly four fifths of them seen only once. In the case of this clone: Its antigen is unidentified.

The sequence was collected from a human donor in good health. Sequenced material: Tregs from blood cultured with allogeneic cells.

CDR3 loop: CASSQENSFRETDTQYF. The CDR3 DNA reads TGCGCCAGCAGCCAAGAGAACTCTTTCAGGGAGACAGATACGCAGTATTTT. V gene TRBV4-1 combines with J gene TRBJ2-3; tentatively, D is TRBD1 or TRBD2 (5 bases each). The CDR3 contains 17 residues. With 0 bases removed from V and 3 bases from J, the gap between germline ends came to 16 bases. CDR1 and CDR2 (germline): MGHRA, YSYEKL.